The 12 T cell receptor beta chains below were found in one sample sequenced in a study of T cells in Graves' hyperthyroidism and ophthalmopathy (dated by TCRdb to the late 2010s). The library was generated by multiplex PCR. TCRdb lists the instrument as Illumina HiSeq 2000. The TCR beta CDR3 regions were amplified from RNA transcripts. The TCR CDR3 was subjected to a first round of RT-PCR using the HTBI primer set and the Qiagen OneStep RT-PCR kit. TCRdb applied fastp at Q25 and MiXCR to the public reads, then kept only in-frame beta chains. Each CDR3 protein appears once, grouped with its most common genes and DNA. The sample table lists under 350,000 distinct CDR3 sequences, over 20% of them with a count of one. Under 55% of the sample lies in the top ten. The sample consisted of blood. The source of these receptors is a woman aged 45-65 years with Graves' hyperthyroidism.

In its sample, this clonotype was seen many times. This rearrangement joins TRBV20-1 to TRBJ2-7; D may be TRBD1 (7 bases). The CDR3 is made up of 14 amino acids. CDR1 and CDR2 (germline): DFQATT, SNEGSKA (reference sequence). Trimming removed 2 bases from V and 4 bases from J, with 15 bases in between. The CDR3 is CSARLVRGRYEQYF. DNA for the CDR3: TGCAGTGCTAGATTAGTCAGGGGGAGGTACGAGCAGTACTTC.

This sequence joins TRBV11-2 and TRBJ2-2, with TRBD1 matching over 7 bases. The CDR3 extends over 14 amino acids. Germline values: CDR1 SGHAT, CDR2 FQNNGV. The J segment lost 6 bases and the V segment lost 6 bases, leaving 7 bases of the junction unmatched. In DNA form, the CDR3 reads TGTGCCAGCAGACCGACAGGGAGAGCCGGGGAGCTGTTTTTT. It is translated as CASRPTGRAGELFF.

This clonotype was detected ten times or more. The rearrangement joins TRBV6-1 to TRBJ2-2, with TRBD2 matching 13 bases. This CDR3 is 15 amino acids long. V gave up 5 bases and J gave up 8 bases; unmatched junction bases: 5. Germline-derived CDR1 and CDR2 are MNHNS and SASEGT. The CDR3 is CASSRRTSGGGELFF. The CDR3 DNA sequence: TGTGCCAGCAGTCGTCGGACTAGCGGGGGTGGGGAGCTGTTTTTT.

A remark on this clonotype: Given a much more abundant clone one base away, this may be a read error. CDR3 in DNA: TGTGCCAGCGAGGACCCGGCAGGAGGCGCCGGGGAGCTGTTTTTT. Its translation: CASEDPAGGAGELFF. The chain is built from TRBV11-3 and TRBJ2-2; a possible D gene is TRBD2 (5 bases). The length of the CDR3 is 15 residues. V was cut by 8 bases and J by 6 bases, with 19 bases left in between. The germline gives CDR1 SGHNT, CDR2 YENEEA.

The genes are TRBV19 and TRBJ2-2; D is possibly TRBD2 (6 bases). The CDR3 length is 14 residues. Trimming stripped 11 bases from V and 5 bases from J, with 18 bases between. CDR1 LNHDA and CDR2 SQIVND come from the germline V gene (reference sequence). The CDR3 protein is CASLGRRGTGELFF. Here the CDR3 DNA reads TGTGCCTCACTCGGGCGGCGGGGTACCGGGGAGCTGTTTTTT.

The CDR3 region has the DNA TGTGCCAGCAGCTTATACGGCCATAATTCACCCCTCCACTTT. Its protein is CASSLYGHNSPLHF. This chain joins TRBV7-9 and TRBJ1-6; D gene uncertain. This CDR3 has 14 amino acids. Germline lookup yields CDR1 SEHNR and CDR2 FQNEAQ (reference sequence). The ends were cut back, 2 bases at V and 5 bases at J, with 7 bases in the middle.

The chain is built from TRBV4-1 and TRBJ1-2; TRBD1 might be the D (5 bases). The CDR3 totals 13 residues. V was pared by 0 bases and J by 8 bases, with 10 bases between. The germline V gene has CDR1 MGHRA and CDR2 YSYEKL. The CDR3 nucleotides read TGCGCCAGCAGCCAAGACGGGGGGTACGGCTACACCTTC. Its translation is CASSQDGGYGYTF.

This clonotype was counted a few times. V usage is TRBV11-2 and J usage is TRBJ2-7; unclear D gene. This CDR3 contains 13 residues. Germline V gives CDR1 SGHAT, CDR2 FQNNGV. The V end was cut by 7 bases, the J end by 4 bases, with 14 bases between. CDR3 region: CASNHPTSYEQYF. The CDR3 region has the DNA TGTGCCAGCAACCACCCAACGAGTTACGAGCAGTACTTC.

This sequence joins TRBV5-1 and TRBJ2-1, with TRBD1 matching over 8 bases. Germline assignment: CDR1 SGHRS and CDR2 YFSETQ. CDR3 length: 14 amino acids. Losses at the gene ends were 4 bases for V and 6 bases for J; bases not matched to a gene: 6. The CDR3 loop is CASSPRTGTNEQFF. The CDR3 DNA follows: TGCGCCAGCAGCCCAAGGACAGGGACCAATGAGCAGTTCTTC.

CDR3 in DNA: TGTGCCAGCAGGGAGGACAGGGCCTCCCCCAGGGCGCAGTATTTT. It is translated as CASREDRASPRAQYF. This sequence joins TRBV6-1 and TRBJ2-3; 8 bases fit TRBD1. CDR3 length: 15 amino acids. With 6 bases clipped from V and 10 bases from J, the junction kept 15 bases outside the gene matches. CDR1 is MNHNS and CDR2 is SASEGT in the germline V gene.

This clonotype was recorded at least ten times. The V and J genes are TRBV2 and TRBJ2-1, with 10 bases identical to TRBD2. The ends lost 3 bases at V and 4 bases at J; junction bases unmatched: 6. This CDR3 is 16 amino acids long. The V gene's germline CDR1 is SNHLY and CDR2 FYNNEI. The CDR3 loop is CASSDGLAEYYNEQFF. In nucleotides, the CDR3 is TGTGCCAGCAGTGATGGACTAGCGGAATATTACAATGAGCAGTTCTTC.

This clonotype was observed many times. This chain uses TRBV10-1 with TRBJ1-2; D not certain. The V and J ends lost 10 bases and 8 bases respectively, with 17 bases between them. This CDR3 contains 12 residues. Germline CDR1 WNHNN, CDR2 SYGVQD (reference sequence). The CDR3 DNA sequence: TGCGCCACCTTTTCGGCGGAGAAAGGCTACACCTTC. Translated, it gives CATFSAEKGYTF.